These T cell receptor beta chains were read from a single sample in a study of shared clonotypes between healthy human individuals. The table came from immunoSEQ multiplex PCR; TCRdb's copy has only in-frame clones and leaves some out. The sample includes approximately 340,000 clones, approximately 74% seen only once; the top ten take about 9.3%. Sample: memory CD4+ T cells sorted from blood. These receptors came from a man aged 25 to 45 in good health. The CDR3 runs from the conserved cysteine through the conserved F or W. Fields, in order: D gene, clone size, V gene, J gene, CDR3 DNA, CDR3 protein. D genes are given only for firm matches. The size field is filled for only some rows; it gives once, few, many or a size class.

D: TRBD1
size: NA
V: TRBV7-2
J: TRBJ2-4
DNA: TGTGCCAGCAGCCCACAGGGGGGAAGCATTCAGTACTTC
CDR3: CASSPQGGSIQYF

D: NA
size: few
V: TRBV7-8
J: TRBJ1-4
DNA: TGTGCCAGCAGCCAGATAACAGGAGCTAATGAAAAACTGTTTTTT
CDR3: CASSQITGANEKLFF

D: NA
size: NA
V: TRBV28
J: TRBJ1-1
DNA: TGTGCCAGCAGCCTCAGGAACACTGAAGCTTTCTTT
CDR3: CASSLRNTEAFF

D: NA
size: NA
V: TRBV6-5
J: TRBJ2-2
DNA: TGTGCCAGCAGTTCAGGGGCGAACACCGGGGAGCTGTTTTTT
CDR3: CASSSGANTGELFF

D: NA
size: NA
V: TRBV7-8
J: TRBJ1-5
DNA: TGTGCCAGCAGCTTAATTCTTCGGAGGGGTGGACTTAATCAGCCCCAGCATTTT
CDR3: CASSLILRRGGLNQPQHF

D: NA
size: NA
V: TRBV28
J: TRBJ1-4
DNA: TGTGCCAGCAGTCCCGTGTCGGGGCGCGAGTGGAGTTTAACTAATGAAAAACTGTTTTTT
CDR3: CASSPVSGREWSLTNEKLFF

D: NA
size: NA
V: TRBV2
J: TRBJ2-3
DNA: TGTGCCAGCGAGGGAGAGGGCCTCTCCCCAGATACGCAGTATTTT
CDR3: CASEGEGLSPDTQYF

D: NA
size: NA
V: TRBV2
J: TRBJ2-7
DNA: TGTGCCAGCAGGGGGTCCTCCTACGAGCAGTACTTC
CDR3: CASRGSSYEQYF

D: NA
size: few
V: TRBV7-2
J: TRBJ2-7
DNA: TGTGCCAGCAGCCCCGACTTCAGCTCCTACGAGCAGTACTTC
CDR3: CASSPDFSSYEQYF

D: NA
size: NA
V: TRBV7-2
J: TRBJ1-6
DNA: TGTGCCAGCACCATAAAGGCCAGGGGCCCAAATTCACCCCTCCACTTT
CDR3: CASTIKARGPNSPLHF

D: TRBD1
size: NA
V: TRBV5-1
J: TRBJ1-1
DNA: TGCGCCAGCAGCTTAGGACAGGGGATACACACTGAAGCTTTCTTT
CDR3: CASSLGQGIHTEAFF

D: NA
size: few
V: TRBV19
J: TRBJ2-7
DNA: TGTGCCAGTAGTATAGCCCTCTCTGTCGGGATACCCTACGAGCAGTACTTC
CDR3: CASSIALSVGIPYEQYF

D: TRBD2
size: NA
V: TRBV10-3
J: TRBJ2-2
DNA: TGTGCCATCAGTGAGGGGAGGGGACGCAGCGGGGAGCTGTTTTTT
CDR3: CAISEGRGRSGELFF

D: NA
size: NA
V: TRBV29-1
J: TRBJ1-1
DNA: TGCAGCGTTGTGCTGCACTCTGAAGCTTTCTTT
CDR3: CSVVLHSEAFF

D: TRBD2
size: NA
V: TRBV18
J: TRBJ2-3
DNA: TGTGCCAGCTCACCGGGGCTAGCGGACACAGATACGCAGTATTTT
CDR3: CASSPGLADTDTQYF

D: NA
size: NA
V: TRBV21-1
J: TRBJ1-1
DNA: TGTGCCAGGTACACGGAGGGGGAAGTGAACACTGAAGCTTTCTTT
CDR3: CARYTEGEVNTEAFF

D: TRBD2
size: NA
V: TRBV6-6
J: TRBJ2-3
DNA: TGTGCCAGCAGTTACCCCACTAGCGGCACAGATACGCAGTATTTT
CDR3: CASSYPTSGTDTQYF

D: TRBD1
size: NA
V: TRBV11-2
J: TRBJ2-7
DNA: TGTGCCAGCAGCTATGCCGGGACAGGGAGATACGAGCAGTACTTC
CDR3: CASSYAGTGRYEQYF

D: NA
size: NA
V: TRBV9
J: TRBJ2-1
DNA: TGTGCCAGCAGCGTGTCTAGCTCCTACAATGAGCAGTTCTTC
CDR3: CASSVSSSYNEQFF

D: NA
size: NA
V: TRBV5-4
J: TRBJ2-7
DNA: TGTGCCAGCAGCTTGGTAAGGGGCCTGGACTACGAGCAGTACTTC
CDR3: CASSLVRGLDYEQYF

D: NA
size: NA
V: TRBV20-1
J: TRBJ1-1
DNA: TGCAGTGCTGGGAGGAACACTGAAGCTTTCTTT
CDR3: CSAGRNTEAFF

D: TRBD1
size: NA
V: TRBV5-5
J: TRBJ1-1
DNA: TGTGCCAGCTGGAAGAGTCCGGGACAGGGCACTGAAGCTTTCTTT
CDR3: CASWKSPGQGTEAFF

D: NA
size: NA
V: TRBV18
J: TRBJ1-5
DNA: TGTGCCAGCTCACCACAGGGGGACAATCAGCCCCAGCATTTT
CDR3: CASSPQGDNQPQHF

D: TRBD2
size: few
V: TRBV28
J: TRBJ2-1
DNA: TGTGCCAGCAGTTATACTAGCGGGAGGGGTGAGCAGTTCTTC
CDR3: CASSYTSGRGEQFF

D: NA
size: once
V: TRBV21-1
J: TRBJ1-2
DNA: TGTGCCAGCAGCAAAGCCCTTACCGGGACAGGCCTCTATGGCTACACCTTC
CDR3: CASSKALTGTGLYGYTF

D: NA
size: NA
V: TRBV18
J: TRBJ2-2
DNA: TGTGCCAGCTCAGGAGACTTGACGAACACCGGGGAGCTGTTTTTT
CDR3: CASSGDLTNTGELFF

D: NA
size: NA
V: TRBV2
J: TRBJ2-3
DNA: TGTGCCAGCAGTGAATTGGTCCCTAGCACAGATACGCAGTATTTT
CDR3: CASSELVPSTDTQYF

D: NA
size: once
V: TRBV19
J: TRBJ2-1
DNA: TGTGCCAGTAGTATCGTCCAGGGTCGTTTTAATGAGCAGTTCTTC
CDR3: CASSIVQGRFNEQFF

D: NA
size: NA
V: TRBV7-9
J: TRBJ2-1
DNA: TGTGCCAGCAGCTGGGGGGACGAGTGGAATGAGCAGTTCTTC
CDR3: CASSWGDEWNEQFF

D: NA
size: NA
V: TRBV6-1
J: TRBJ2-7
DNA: TGTGCCACCCAGAGGTTCCGGGACTCCTCCTACGAGCAGTACTTC
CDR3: CATQRFRDSSYEQYF

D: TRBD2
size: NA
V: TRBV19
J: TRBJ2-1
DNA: TGTGCCAGTAGTACACTAGCGGGAGATGAGTTCTTC
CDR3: CASSTLAGDEFF

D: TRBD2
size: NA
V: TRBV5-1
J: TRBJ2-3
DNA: TGCGCCAGCAGGTCCCTAGCGGGAGGAGCAGATACGCAGTATTTT
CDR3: CASRSLAGGADTQYF

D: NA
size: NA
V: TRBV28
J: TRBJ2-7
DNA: TGTGCCAGCAGTTTAGTAGGGGCCGGCGAGCAGTACTTC
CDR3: CASSLVGAGEQYF

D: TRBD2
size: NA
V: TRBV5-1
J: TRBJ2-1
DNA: TGCGCCAGCAGCCCGAGGGTACTAGCGCCCTCGGGAAAGCACAATGAGCAGTTCTTC
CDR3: CASSPRVLAPSGKHNEQFF

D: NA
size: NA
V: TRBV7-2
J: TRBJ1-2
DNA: TGTGCCAGCAGCCTGGATAGGGATGGCTACACCTTC
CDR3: CASSLDRDGYTF

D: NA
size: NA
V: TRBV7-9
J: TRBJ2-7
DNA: TGTGCCAGCAGCTCGACAGTGGACCCCTACGAGCAGTACTTC
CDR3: CASSSTVDPYEQYF

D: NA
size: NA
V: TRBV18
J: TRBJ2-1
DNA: TGTGCCAGCTCACCTCAAGAACTTAATGAGCAGTTCTTC
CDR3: CASSPQELNEQFF

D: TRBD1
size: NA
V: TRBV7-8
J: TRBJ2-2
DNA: TGTGCCAGCAGCTCCGCGACAGGGGGCGCGACCGGGGAGCTGTTTTTT
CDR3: CASSSATGGATGELFF

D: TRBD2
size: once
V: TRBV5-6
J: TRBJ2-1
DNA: TGTGCCAGCAGCTTGGCCTCGGTAGCGGGAATGAATGAGCAGTTCTTC
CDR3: CASSLASVAGMNEQFF

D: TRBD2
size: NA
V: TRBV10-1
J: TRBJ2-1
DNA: TGCGCCAGCAGTGAGACAGCGGGAGTCCTCTACAATGAGCAGTTCTTC
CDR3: CASSETAGVLYNEQFF

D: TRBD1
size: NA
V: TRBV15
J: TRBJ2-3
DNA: TGTGCCACCAAGGGTCAGGGGGCTGGCACAGATACGCAGTATTTT
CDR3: CATKGQGAGTDTQYF

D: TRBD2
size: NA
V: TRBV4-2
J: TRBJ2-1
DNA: TGTGCCAGCAGCCCCGGCGCGACTAGCTTATACAATGAGCAGTTCTTC
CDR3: CASSPGATSLYNEQFF

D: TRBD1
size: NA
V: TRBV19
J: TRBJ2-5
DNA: TGTGCCAGTAGGGTACAGGGGTGGCAAGAGACCCAGTACTTC
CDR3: CASRVQGWQETQYF

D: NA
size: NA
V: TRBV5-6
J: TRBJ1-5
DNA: TGTGCCAGCAGCTTGGCCGGACGGCTCAATCAGCCCCAGCATTTT
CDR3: CASSLAGRLNQPQHF

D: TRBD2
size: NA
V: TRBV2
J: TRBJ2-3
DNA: TGTGCCAGCAGTGACCTCGGGACTAGCGGGAGTGCAGATACGCAGTATTTT
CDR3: CASSDLGTSGSADTQYF